The 14 T cell receptor beta chains below all came from one sample that was sequenced in a study of spatial heterogeneity in lung cancer. These receptors have no known antigen. Time point meaning: sample taken at primary tumor resection. The study, taken as a whole, reports: In tumors, expanded intratumoral alpha and beta TCR counts tracked mutation counts.

TCRdb ran MiXCR on the 5' RACE reads and lists one entry per CDR3 protein. The table has under 6,500 distinct CDR3 sequences, roughly 1.4% seen once. Sequences were derived from lung tumor tissue, sampled at surgery. All receptors derive from a male donor with early-stage non-small cell lung cancer.

This clonotype was detected many times. V gene TRBV27 combines with J gene TRBJ1-5; D might be TRBD1 (6 bases). The length of the CDR3 is 14 residues. The V gene's germline CDR1 is MNHEY and CDR2 SMNVEV (reference sequence). The germline V and J ends were trimmed by 6 bases and 7 bases, with 16 bases remaining between them. The CDR3 nucleotides are TGTGCCAGCAGGTCGGGGGGCCTGGGACAGCCCCAGCATTTT. Its translation is CASRSGGLGQPQHF.

This clonotype was seen ten or more times. This chain joins TRBV2 and TRBJ1-5; 8 bases fit TRBD1. Unmatched junction bases numbered 12, after V lost 8 bases and J lost 9 bases. Germline V CDR1 and CDR2: SNHLY, FYNNEI. The CDR3 runs 14 residues. CDR3 sequence: CASGGQGGRGPQHF. CDR3 nucleotides: TGTGCCAGCGGCGGACAGGGTGGGAGGGGGCCCCAGCATTTT. Full variable domain (rest looked up from reference TRBV2 and TRBJ1-5): EPEVTQTPSHQVTQMGQEVILRCVPISNHLYFYWYRQILGQKVEFLVSFYNNEISEKSEIFDDQFSVERPDGSNFTLKIRSTKLEDSAMYFCASGGQGGRGPQHFGDGTRLSIL.

By frequency in the sample, this clonotype is large. This sequence joins TRBV7-9 and TRBJ2-7, with 8 bases aligning to TRBD2. The CDR3 length is 15 residues. Trimming cost V 3 bases and J 5 bases; bases outside gene matches: 9. CDR1 and CDR2 from the germline V gene are SEHNR and FQNEAQ (reference sequence). The CDR3 spells CASSLASGSTNEQYF. The CDR3 DNA is TGTGCCAGCAGCTTGGCGAGCGGGAGTACCAACGAGCAGTACTTC.

This clonotype is classed as medium-sized. The rearrangement uses TRBV20-1 and TRBJ1-5, with D uncertain. Germline CDR1 DFQATT, CDR2 SNEGSKA (reference sequence). The CDR3 covers 13 residues. Trimming removed 3 bases at V and 5 bases at J, with 11 bases between. The CDR3 DNA reads TGCAGTGCTAGTGAGGTTCCGGATCAGCCCCAGCATTTT. This codes for CSASEVPDQPQHF.

By share of the sample, this clonotype is medium-sized. The chain combines TRBV10-3 with TRBJ2-3; 7 bases map to TRBD1. Trimming at V came to 4 bases and at J to 6 bases, leaving 7 bases not matched to a gene. This CDR3 is 14 amino acids long. CDR1 and CDR2 from the germline V gene are ENHRY and SYGVKD. The CDR3 DNA follows: TGTGCCATCAGTGGGGACAGTCAGGGGGATACGCAGTATTTT. Protein: CAISGDSQGDTQYF.

The sample holds many counts of this clonotype. This chain links TRBV12-3 or TRBV12-4 with TRBJ1-1; TRBD1 is a possible D gene (5 bases). Between the trimmed V and J ends, which lost 6 bases and 1 base, there was a span of 6 bases. The CDR3 extends over 12 amino acids. The CDR3 is CASRGENTEAFF. In nucleotides, the CDR3 is TGTGCCAGCAGGGGGGAGAACACTGAAGCTTTCTTT.

This clonotype is medium-sized by share. V usage is TRBV20-1 and J usage is TRBJ2-7; 9 nucleotides line up with TRBD1. CDR1 is DFQATT and CDR2 is SNEGSKA in the germline V gene (reference sequence). J lost 2 bases, V lost 6 bases, and 5 bases had no gene match. The CDR3 covers 13 residues. The DNA of the CDR3 is TGCAGTGCCAAACAGGGGGCAACCTACGAGCAGTACTTC. This gives the protein CSAKQGATYEQYF.

This clonotype appeared many times. J is TRBJ2-7 and V is TRBV19; D ambiguous. Germline lookup yields CDR1 LNHDA and CDR2 SQIVND (reference sequence). The CDR3 covers 13 residues. The V end lost 5 bases, the J end lost 1 base, and 9 bases lay between the germline ends. The CDR3 sequence is CASSSRVSYEQYF. Written as DNA, the CDR3 is TGTGCCAGTAGTTCTAGGGTTTCCTACGAGCAGTACTTC.

This clonotype is termed medium-sized. CDR3 residues: CASRGTTQRGQNIQYF. CDR3 sequence (DNA): TGCGCCAGCAGGGGGACGACGCAGAGGGGGCAAAACATTCAGTACTTC. V usage is TRBV10-2 and J usage is TRBJ2-4, with TRBD1 matching over 7 bases. Losses at the gene ends were 6 bases for V and 5 bases for J; bases not matched to a gene: 13. CDR1 and CDR2 from the germline V gene are WSHSY and SAAADI. The length of the CDR3 is 16 residues.

By share, this clonotype ranks as medium-sized. This chain's CDR3 is CASSRFPGDSGANVLTF. The CDR3 DNA reads as TGCGCCAGCAGCAGATTCCCGGGAGACTCTGGGGCCAACGTCCTGACTTTC. V gene TRBV5-1 combines with J gene TRBJ2-6, with D possibly matching TRBD2 (6 bases). Looked up from germline, CDR1 is SGHRS and CDR2 is YFSETQ. V lost 4 bases, J lost 0 bases, and 14 bases lay in between. This CDR3 has 17 amino acids.

By share, this clonotype ranks as medium-sized. The J gene is TRBJ2-7, the V gene TRBV5-4; TRBD2 matches at 8 bases. After removal of 1 base from V and 5 bases from J, the junction contained 5 bases not matched to a gene. CDR1 and CDR2 (germline): SGHNT, YYREEE (reference sequence). This CDR3 has 14 residues. This CDR3 is CASSLKSGSNEQYF. The CDR3 DNA is TGTGCCAGCAGCTTGAAAAGCGGGAGTAACGAGCAGTACTTC.

The sample holds many counts of this clonotype. The CDR3: CASSLQAVRSYEQYF. The CDR3 DNA reads as TGTGCCAGCAGTTTACAGGCAGTCAGATCCTACGAGCAGTACTTC. The genes are TRBV27 and TRBJ2-7; D unclear. The germline CDR1 and CDR2 sequences are MNHEY and SMNVEV (reference sequence). The V and J ends lost 2 bases and 1 base respectively, with 12 bases between them. CDR3 length: 15 amino acids.

This clonotype was detected ten times or more. The rearrangement uses TRBV7-2 and TRBJ2-1; D remains ambiguous. Per the germline V gene, CDR1 is SGHTA and CDR2 is FQGNSA. V lost 5 bases and J 4 bases, leaving 6 bases between the germline ends. The CDR3 is 12 amino acids. The CDR3 spells CASSPFYNEQFF. CDR3 nucleotide sequence: TGTGCCAGCAGCCCATTTTACAATGAGCAGTTCTTC.

This clonotype was observed many times. The rearrangement uses TRBV20-1 and TRBJ2-1; TRBD2 agrees at 7 bases. The CDR3 is 16 residues long. V lost 5 bases to trimming and J lost 0 bases; unmatched junction nucleotides: 10. Germline CDR1 is DFQATT and CDR2 is SNEGSKA (reference sequence). The CDR3 sequence: CSADLDGGYSYNEQFF. In DNA form, the CDR3 reads TGCAGTGCTGACCTAGACGGGGGGTACTCCTACAATGAGCAGTTCTTC.